Listed here are 7 T cell receptor beta chains from one sample, sequenced in a study of CD8 T cells in Susac syndrome. Random hexamers were used to reverse transcribe about 0.5 to 1 ug of RNA. Via MiXCR, TCRdb re-called the immunoSEQ multiplex PCR reads, giving one row per CDR3 protein. The sample includes about 440,000 distinct CDR3 sequences, 85% to 90% of them seen just once. Sequencing input: CD8+ T cells from PBMCs. Receptor source: a human donor with multiple sclerosis.

The chain is built from TRBV27 and TRBJ2-7, with D maybe TRBD1 (5 bases). CDR3 size: 13 residues. Germline V CDR1 and CDR2: MNHEY, SMNVEV (reference sequence). The V end was cut by 2 bases, the J end by 5 bases, with 10 bases between. In nucleotides, the CDR3 is TGTGCCAGCAGTTTAGACAGAACCAACGAGCAGTACTTC. Encoded protein: CASSLDRTNEQYF.

The V gene is TRBV27, the J gene TRBJ2-3, with 11 positions matching TRBD2. V lost 5 bases, J lost 0 bases, and 7 bases stayed unmatched. The CDR3 loop spans 17 amino acids. Germline V lookup: CDR1 MNHEY, CDR2 SMNVEV (reference sequence). The CDR3 coding sequence is TGTGCCAGCAGTCCAGGGACTAGCGGTCCGAGCACAGATACGCAGTATTTT. This codes for CASSPGTSGPSTDTQYF.

The chain recombines TRBV12-5 with TRBJ1-2, with TRBD1 matching over 7 bases. Germline CDR1 is LGHNT and CDR2 is FRNRAP. V lost 6 bases to trimming and J lost 4 bases; unmatched junction nucleotides: 20. The CDR3 runs 18 residues. The DNA for the CDR3 is TGTGCTAGTGGCTTTTTTACGCCCGCGGGACAGCCCTTCTATGGCTACACCTTC. This encodes CASGFFTPAGQPFYGYTF.

This chain links TRBV6-1 with TRBJ2-1, with D possibly being TRBD1 (5 bases). CDR1 is MNHNS, CDR2 SASEGT, per germline. Trimming cost V 0 bases and J 6 bases, with 18 bases left between them. The CDR3 totals 17 residues. CDR3 sequence reads: CASSEAAGQEVGNEQFF. The CDR3, as DNA: TGTGCCAGCAGTGAAGCTGCTGGACAAGAGGTCGGCAATGAGCAGTTCTTC.

V and J are TRBV29-1 and TRBJ2-6; D not resolved. Per the germline V gene, CDR1 is SQVTM and CDR2 is ANQGSEA. With 4 bases removed from V and 2 bases from J, the gap between germline ends came to 6 bases. The CDR3 contains 13 residues. In DNA, the CDR3 is TGCAGCGTTGTGCGCGCTGGGGCCAACGTCCTGACTTTC. This codes for CSVVRAGANVLTF.

The CDR3, as DNA: TGTGCCAGCAGCTTAGGGGGTACTCCCATGAACACTGAAGCTTTCTTT. Amino acids: CASSLGGTPMNTEAFF. The chain couples TRBV7-6 to TRBJ1-1; no reliable D call. Germline V lookup: CDR1 SGHVS, CDR2 FNYEAQ. There are 16 residues in the CDR3. V lost 1 base, J lost 0 bases, and 12 bases lay in between.

This clonotype appeared once. The chain combines TRBV18 with TRBJ2-3; unclear D gene. Deletions cut 1 base from V and 6 bases from J, with 17 bases between. Germline lookup yields CDR1 KGHSH and CDR2 LQKENI. The CDR3 sequence is 16 residues long. The CDR3 nucleotides read TGTGCCAGCTCACCACAAGCGCTAGACACTCACGATACGCAGTATTTT. Encoded protein: CASSPQALDTHDTQYF.